This T cell receptor beta chain was profiled in a study of blood T cells in healthy people across ages. Russia was home to the donors, healthy Caucasian individuals aged about 6 to 90. V lost 3 bases, J lost 1 base, and 8 bases stayed unmatched. This CDR3 has 16 amino acids. This clonotype occurred a few times. It was with a sample-barcoded 5' primer and a J-beta primer mix that a second PCR of about 7 to 12 cycles was run. TCRdb re-called the 5' RACE reads with MiXCR, one entry per CDR3 protein. The table shows some 750,000 distinct CDR3 sequences, with 22% occurring only once. The sequence was obtained from a man between 65 and 85 years old in good health. Sequencing input: blood. The chain couples TRBV12-3 or TRBV12-4 to TRBJ1-1; 7 bases are shared with TRBD1. CDR3 DNA sequence: TGTGCCAGCAGTTTGAGATCCGGGACAGCGAACACTGAAGCTTTCTTT. Protein: CASSLRSGTANTEAFF.